Below, 18 T cell receptor beta chains from the same sample are listed, as sequenced in a study of blood T cells in healthy people across ages. For the second PCR, which ran for roughly 7 to 11 cycles, a sample-barcoded 5' primer and a J-beta primer mix were used. TCRdb re-called the 5' RACE reads with MiXCR, one entry per CDR3 protein. The repertoire holds fewer than 2,000,000 distinct CDR3 sequences, roughly two fifths seen once, with 20% to 25% in the top ten. The specimen sequenced was blood. These receptors were obtained from a human donor in good health.

The chain has TRBV29-1 and TRBJ2-5; the match to TRBD1 covers 7 bases. The CDR3 consists of 12 residues. With 8 bases clipped from V and 3 bases from J, the junction kept 6 bases outside the gene matches. Per germline, CDR1 SQVTM and CDR2 ANQGSEA. Here the CDR3 reads CSLGTAEETQYF. The CDR3 bases are TGCAGCTTAGGGACAGCTGAAGAGACCCAGTACTTC.

The CDR3 loop reads CASGWDRGRPQHF. In DNA form, the CDR3 reads TGTGCTAGTGGTTGGGACAGGGGTCGGCCCCAGCATTTT. The rearrangement uses TRBV12-5 and TRBJ1-5; 10 bases agree with TRBD1. Germline V gives CDR1 LGHNT, CDR2 FRNRAP. V dropped 4 bases and J dropped 9; count of bases not matched to a gene: 3. The CDR3 is 13 residues long.

The chain couples TRBV20-1 to TRBJ1-2; the D gene is possibly TRBD1 (5 bases). Per the germline V gene, CDR1 is DFQATT and CDR2 is SNEGSKA (reference sequence). This CDR3 has 13 amino acids. V was trimmed by 1 base and J by 6 bases, leaving 12 bases between them. The chain's CDR3 is CSARAPRGNGYTF. The CDR3 bases are TGCAGTGCTAGAGCCCCAAGGGGAAATGGCTACACCTTC.

This clonotype has a handful of counts. J is TRBJ2-1 and V is TRBV20-1, with 13 positions matching TRBD2. The CDR3 runs to 17 residues. V trimming: 0 bases; J trimming: 3 bases; junction bases outside the gene matches: 5. Germline V lookup: CDR1 DFQATT, CDR2 SNEGSKA (reference sequence). The chain's CDR3 is CSARDITSGGGYNEQFF. The DNA for the CDR3 is TGCAGTGCTAGAGATATAACTAGCGGGGGGGGCTACAATGAGCAGTTCTTC.

The chain uses TRBV25-1 and TRBJ2-5; TRBD1 aligns across 9 bases. This CDR3 comprises 15 residues. V shed 2 bases, J shed 11 bases, and the junction held 12 bases outside the gene matches. Per the germline V gene, CDR1 is MGHDK and CDR2 is SYGVNS. In DNA form, the CDR3 reads TGTGCCAGCAGTGAAATCGACACAGGGGGCATGGAGCAGTACTTC. This translates into CASSEIDTGGMEQYF.

This chain uses TRBV28 with TRBJ2-5, with D perhaps matching TRBD2 (6 bases). The DNA end lines up better with TRBJ2-7; the J call may be wrong. This CDR3 spans 15 amino acids. Germline assignment: CDR1 MDHEN and CDR2 SYDVKM. The CDR3 DNA reads as TGTGCCAGCAGTCCCCAATGGGGCGGGGCCTACGAGCAGTACTTC. Its translation: CASSPQWGGAYEQYF.

This chain uses TRBV20-1 with TRBJ2-5, with no clear D. From germline, CDR1 is DFQATT and CDR2 SNEGSKA (reference sequence). Trimming stripped 3 bases from V and 2 bases from J, with 13 bases between. The CDR3 has 14 amino acids. The CDR3 protein is CSASPVGWQETQYF. The CDR3 DNA sequence: TGCAGTGCTAGTCCAGTGGGTTGGCAAGAGACCCAGTACTTC.

This chain joins TRBV30 and TRBJ2-7; D gene uncertain. From germline, CDR1 is GTSNPN and CDR2 SVGIG (reference sequence). The V gene lost 0 bases and the J gene lost 4 bases, with 10 bases spanning the gap. The CDR3 covers 13 residues. This CDR3 reads CAWSVGPPYEQYF. The CDR3 DNA sequence: TGTGCCTGGAGTGTTGGGCCCCCTTACGAGCAGTACTTC.

V is TRBV4-3 and J is TRBJ2-3, with D possibly being TRBD1 (6 bases). CDR3 length: 14 amino acids. V shed 1 base and J shed 6 bases, with 11 bases lying between them. The V gene's germline CDR1 is LGHNA and CDR2 YSLEER. Here the CDR3 reads CASSQGQDSDTQYF. The CDR3 DNA reads as TGCGCCAGCAGCCAAGGACAGGACAGCGATACGCAGTATTTT.

The rearrangement links TRBV5-1 to TRBJ2-3, with D perhaps TRBD1 or TRBD2 (5 bases each). Trimming removed 3 bases at V and 4 bases at J, with 12 bases between. The germline CDR1 and CDR2 sequences are SGHRS and YFSETQ. This CDR3 has 14 amino acids. This CDR3 reads CASSWRGAADTQYF. CDR3 in DNA: TGCGCCAGCAGCTGGAGAGGGGCCGCAGATACGCAGTATTTT.

The V gene is TRBV6-1, the J gene TRBJ1-5; perhaps TRBD1 as D (5 bases). V dropped 6 bases and J dropped 1 base, with 22 bases sitting between them. Per germline, CDR1 MNHNS and CDR2 SASEGT. This CDR3 is 18 amino acids long. The CDR3 DNA is TGTGCCAGCAGCCGCAGCTTACCCCAGGGCCTGAGCAATCAGCCCCAGCATTTT. Its protein product is CASSRSLPQGLSNQPQHF.

The genes are TRBV27 and TRBJ2-1; tentatively, D is TRBD1 (6 bases). The CDR3 extends over 17 amino acids. The ends were cut back, 5 bases at V and 9 bases at J, with 26 bases in the middle. Germline loops: CDR1 MNHEY, CDR2 SMNVEV (reference sequence). The CDR3 region has the DNA TGTGCCAGCAGTATTTTTTATTCGTTGGCAGGGGAAGGTGAGCAGTTCTTC. It codes for CASSIFYSLAGEGEQFF.

The sample holds a few counts of this clonotype. This chain uses TRBV7-2 with TRBJ2-7; 8 nucleotides align to TRBD2. The CDR3 is 14 residues long. Germline trimming cut 3 bases from V and 6 bases from J; bases unmatched to any gene: 7. CDR1 is SGHTA and CDR2 is FQGNSA in the germline V gene. The CDR3 is CASSFSRSGVEQYF. CDR3 nucleotides: TGTGCCAGCAGCTTCTCCCGTAGCGGGGTCGAGCAGTACTTC.

With regard to this clonotype: Relative to the germline gene, one junction end is altered; a read error may explain this. The V call is TRBV12-3 or TRBV12-4, the J call TRBJ2-1; D might be TRBD1 or TRBD2, each matching 6 bases. The CDR3 is 13 amino acids. CDR3 region: CASSFEGGHEQFF. In DNA form, the CDR3 reads TGTGCCAGTAGTTTTGAGGGGGGCCATGAGCAGTTCTTC.

This clonotype has just a few counts. As DNA, the CDR3 is TGTGCCAGCAGGACTACCGGGACTGGATACAATGAGCAGTTCTTC. It encodes CASRTTGTGYNEQFF. The chain carries TRBV11-3 and TRBJ2-1; TRBD2 is a possible D gene (6 bases). The germline CDR1 and CDR2 sequences are SGHNT and YENEEA. V was cut by 6 bases and J by 4 bases, with 16 bases left in between. This CDR3 spans 15 amino acids.

The genes are TRBV24-1 and TRBJ2-4; 12 bases are a match to TRBD2. J gave up 13 bases and V 6 bases, and 9 bases lay outside the gene matches. Germline CDR1 reads KGHDR; CDR2 reads SFDVKD. The CDR3 totals 14 residues. As DNA, the CDR3 is TGTGCCACCAGTTCTAGCGGGGGGGCACGGGAGCAGTACTTC. Translation gives CATSSSGGAREQYF.

The chain recombines TRBV5-1 with TRBJ2-2; D is uncertain. The CDR3 runs 14 residues. The germline V gene encodes CDR1 SGHRS and CDR2 YFSETQ. V lost 3 bases, J lost 2 bases, and 8 bases lay in between. CDR3 sequence (DNA): TGCGCCAGCAGCTGGAGAGTTAACACCGGGGAGCTGTTTTTT. It specifies CASSWRVNTGELFF.

This clonotype was seen more than once but under ten times. This chain links TRBV20-1 with TRBJ2-7, with D possibly TRBD2 on 5 matching bases. Germline V CDR1 and CDR2: DFQATT, SNEGSKA (reference sequence). This CDR3 contains 14 residues. The V gene lost 5 bases and the J gene lost 5 bases, with 19 bases spanning the gap. The CDR3 is CSARSGGGENEQYF. CDR3 DNA sequence: TGCAGTGCTCGTTCAGGTGGAGGTGAAAACGAGCAGTACTTC.